The 21 T cell receptor beta chains given below trace back to one sample, sequenced in a study of control samples from healthy donors and cancer patients. Assay: immunoSEQ multiplex PCR; the TCRdb copy retains only in-frame clones and omits some. The sample yields 85,000 to 95,000 clones, around 80% seen once. The specimen sequenced was blood. The receptors originated from a woman in her sixties in good health.

V and J are TRBV10-2 and TRBJ1-3, with D perhaps TRBD1 (5 bases). CDR1 is WSHSY and CDR2 is SAAADI in the germline V gene. The length of the CDR3 is 14 residues. Trimming shortened V by 2 bases and J by 4 bases, and 9 bases separated the two germline ends. The CDR3 nucleotides read TGCGCCAGCAGTGAGGTACGGGGCGGAAACACCATATATTTT. As protein: CASSEVRGGNTIYF.

This clone came up a few times. The CDR3 coding sequence is TGCGCCAGCAAAGAAGGGGGAAAGGAAAAACTGTTTTTT. Its translation: CASKEGGKEKLFF. This chain uses TRBV5-1 with TRBJ1-4; D is perhaps TRBD1 (6 bases). The CDR3 loop spans 13 amino acids. Trimming left V 6 bases short and J 8 bases short, with 14 bases between. The germline V gene encodes CDR1 SGHRS and CDR2 YFSETQ.

This chain connects TRBV4-1 to TRBJ2-1, with D perhaps matching TRBD1 (6 bases). V lost 4 bases and J lost 0, with 19 bases in between. The CDR3 length is 18 residues. Germline lookup yields CDR1 MGHRA and CDR2 YSYEKL. This CDR3 is CASSLPWTEPNSYNEQFF. The CDR3, as DNA: TGCGCCAGCAGCCTCCCCTGGACAGAGCCCAACTCCTACAATGAGCAGTTCTTC.

J is TRBJ2-7 and V is TRBV3-1 (or the pseudogene TRBV3-2); 8 bases fit TRBD1. V trimming: 3 bases; J trimming: 4 bases; junction bases outside the gene matches: 5. This CDR3 has 14 amino acids. Germline loops: CDR1 LGHDT, CDR2 YNNKEL (reference sequence). This CDR3 is CASSHTRGRYEQYF. CDR3 sequence (DNA): TGTGCCAGCAGCCATACCAGGGGGCGATACGAGCAGTACTTC.

This clone was recorded a few times. CDR3 residues: CSASGTGGLRGNTEAFF. The CDR3 bases are TGCAGTGCTAGTGGGACAGGGGGCTTACGTGGGAACACTGAAGCTTTCTTT. The V and J genes are TRBV20-1 and TRBJ1-1; 12 nucleotides agree with TRBD1. J lost 1 base, V lost 3 bases, and 9 bases had no gene match. CDR3 length equals 17 residues. Germline V gene data show CDR1 as DFQATT and CDR2 as SNEGSKA (reference sequence).

The CDR3 DNA is TGTGCCAGCAGTCAACAGCGCGGGAATCAGCCCCAGCATTTT. Amino acid sequence: CASSQQRGNQPQHF. The V call is TRBV27, the J call TRBJ1-5; no firm D call. This CDR3 region has 14 residues. CDR1 and CDR2 (germline): MNHEY, SMNVEV (reference sequence). The V gene lost 5 bases and the J gene lost 4 bases, with 12 bases spanning the gap.

This rearrangement joins TRBV13 to TRBJ2-3; 10 nucleotides align to TRBD2. The CDR3 is 15 residues long. The V segment lost 5 bases and the J segment 3 bases; nucleotides outside the gene matches: 5. Germline CDR1 PRHDT, CDR2 FYEKMQ (reference sequence). The DNA of the CDR3 is TGTGCCAGCAGCCCCAGCGGGAGGGTAACAGATACGCAGTATTTT. Translated, it gives CASSPSGRVTDTQYF.

This chain uses TRBV18 with TRBJ2-3; D possibly corresponds to TRBD2 (6 bases). V was cut by 3 bases and J by 4 bases, with 14 bases left in between. CDR1 is KGHSH, CDR2 LQKENI, per germline. This CDR3 is built from 15 residues. Here the CDR3 DNA reads TGTGCCAGCTCACCGACTAGATCTCCCCCAGATACGCAGTATTTT. This encodes CASSPTRSPPDTQYF.

V usage is TRBV29-1 and J usage is TRBJ2-1, with D tentatively TRBD1 (6 bases). The length of the CDR3 is 16 residues. CDR1 SQVTM and CDR2 ANQGSEA come from the germline V gene. With 4 bases removed from V and 0 bases from J, the gap between germline ends came to 16 bases. The CDR3 reads CSVANRERSSYNEQFF. CDR3 DNA sequence: TGCAGCGTTGCCAACAGGGAAAGGAGCTCCTACAATGAGCAGTTCTTC.

This chain joins TRBV7-9 and TRBJ1-5; 7 bases fit TRBD1. In germline, CDR1 is SEHNR, CDR2 FQNEAQ (reference sequence). Trimming removed 1 base from V and 4 bases from J; junction bases left unmatched: 4. The CDR3 runs to 15 residues. The CDR3 nucleotides are TGTGCCAGCAGCTTAGGGGGGACAGCAAATCAGCCCCAGCATTTT. Encoded protein: CASSLGGTANQPQHF.

The V call is TRBV12-2, the J call TRBJ1-6; the table's D gene call, TRBD1, was not cross checked with the DNA. TRBV12-2 is classified as a pseudogene. The CDR3 contains 19 residues. As DNA, the CDR3 is TGTGCAAGTCGCTTAGGGATCGCTGGGACAAGCTCCTATAATTCACCCCTCCACTTT. Its translation: CASRLGIAGTSSYNSPLHF.

The chain couples TRBV7-9 to TRBJ2-1; no definite D call. CDR1 is SEHNR, CDR2 FQNEAQ, per germline (reference sequence). The CDR3 is made up of 11 amino acids. Trimming took off 3 bases at V and 7 bases at J, with 4 bases between the two ends. The DNA for the CDR3 is TGTGCCAGCAGCTTCACAAATGAGCAGTTCTTC. It yields the protein CASSFTNEQFF.

This chain uses TRBV7-9 with TRBJ2-2; a weak D match, TRBD1 (5 bases). V lost 0 bases and J lost 3, with 8 bases in between. Per the germline V gene, CDR1 is SEHNR and CDR2 is FQNEAQ (reference sequence). This CDR3 spans 15 amino acids. CDR3 in amino acids: CASSLATVHTGELFF. The CDR3 nucleotides are TGTGCCAGCAGCTTAGCGACAGTGCACACCGGGGAGCTGTTTTTT.

This clone has more than one count but fewer than ten. This chain uses TRBV11-2 with TRBJ1-6; no firm D call. Trimming left V 1 base short and J 6 bases short, with 1 base between. This CDR3 region has 12 residues. Per the germline V gene, CDR1 is SGHAT and CDR2 is FQNNGV. DNA for the CDR3: TGTGCCAGCAGCTTAGCTAATTCACCCCTCCACTTT. This sequence encodes CASSLANSPLHF.

The gene calls are TRBV9 and TRBJ2-5; 7 bases fit TRBD2. Trimming took 0 bases from V and 3 from J; bases not matched to a gene: 2. CDR1 and CDR2 from the germline V gene are SGDLS and YYNGEE. The CDR3 spans 14 residues. The CDR3 here is CASSVGRGKETQYF. The CDR3 DNA reads as TGTGCCAGCAGCGTAGGGCGGGGGAAAGAGACCCAGTACTTC.

This clone was found a few times. The CDR3 region is CASSLSGYNEQFF. The CDR3 bases are TGTGCCAGCAGTTTATCCGGATACAATGAGCAGTTCTTC. V is TRBV12-3 or TRBV12-4 and J is TRBJ2-1; D gene unclear. This CDR3 region has 13 residues. V was trimmed by 2 bases and J by 4 bases, leaving 6 bases between them.

This clone was found once. The chain has TRBV2 and TRBJ1-2, with D hard to call. The CDR3 length is 11 residues. Between the trimmed V and J ends, which lost 1 base and 5 bases, there was a span of 2 bases. The germline gives CDR1 SNHLY, CDR2 FYNNEI. The DNA for the CDR3 is TGTGCCAGCAGTGAAGGGTATGGCTACACCTTC. This encodes CASSEGYGYTF.

This chain connects TRBV12-3 or TRBV12-4 to TRBJ1-1; D perhaps matches TRBD1 (5 bases). V was trimmed by 6 bases and J by 4 bases, leaving 12 bases between them. CDR3 length: 13 residues. This CDR3 reads CASSQGEGTEAFF. CDR3 nucleotides: TGTGCCAGCAGCCAGGGAGAGGGCACTGAAGCTTTCTTT.

The rearrangement links TRBV19 to TRBJ2-3, with 8 bases that match TRBD2. This CDR3 has 14 amino acids. V was pared by 7 bases and J by 5 bases, with 8 bases of the junction left unmatched. CDR1 LNHDA and CDR2 SQIVND come from the germline V gene (reference sequence). Here the CDR3 DNA reads TGTGCCAGTAAGGTAGCGGGGTCGGTAGATACGCAGTATTTT. Translating gives CASKVAGSVDTQYF.

This chain joins TRBV4-1 and TRBJ2-5; 8 bases align to TRBD2. Unmatched junction bases numbered 4, after V lost 0 bases and J lost 4 bases. The CDR3 is 15 amino acids. CDR1 MGHRA and CDR2 YSYEKL come from the germline V gene. The CDR3 here is CASSQDGTSTETQYF. The DNA of the CDR3 is TGCGCCAGCAGCCAAGATGGGACTAGTACAGAGACCCAGTACTTC.

The chain has TRBV3-1 (or the pseudogene TRBV3-2) and TRBJ2-1; 8 bases line up with TRBD2. Germline values: CDR1 LGHDT, CDR2 YNNKEL (reference sequence). The CDR3 runs to 16 residues. J lost 6 bases, V lost 4 bases, and 11 bases had no gene match. The CDR3 spells CASSRGMTSVLNEQFF. CDR3 sequence (DNA): TGTGCCAGCAGCCGAGGGATGACTAGCGTTCTCAATGAGCAGTTCTTC.